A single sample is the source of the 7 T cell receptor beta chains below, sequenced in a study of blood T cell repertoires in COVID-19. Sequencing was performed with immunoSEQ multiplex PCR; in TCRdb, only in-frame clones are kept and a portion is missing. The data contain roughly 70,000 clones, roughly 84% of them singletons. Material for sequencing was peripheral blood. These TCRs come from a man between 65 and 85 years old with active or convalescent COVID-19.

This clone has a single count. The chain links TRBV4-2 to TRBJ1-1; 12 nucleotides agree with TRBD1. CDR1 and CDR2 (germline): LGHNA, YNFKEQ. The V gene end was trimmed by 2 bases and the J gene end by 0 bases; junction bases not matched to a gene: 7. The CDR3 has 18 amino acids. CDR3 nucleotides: TGTGCCAGCAGCCAACCCGGGACAGGGGGCATGTTGAACACTGAAGCTTTCTTT. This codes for CASSQPGTGGMLNTEAFF.

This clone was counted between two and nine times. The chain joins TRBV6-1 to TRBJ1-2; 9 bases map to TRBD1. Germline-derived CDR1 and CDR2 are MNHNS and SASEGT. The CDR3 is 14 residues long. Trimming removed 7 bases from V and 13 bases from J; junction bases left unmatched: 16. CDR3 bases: TGTGCCAGCAATCCCGACAGGGGGGACCCTACAAGCACCTTC. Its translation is CASNPDRGDPTSTF.

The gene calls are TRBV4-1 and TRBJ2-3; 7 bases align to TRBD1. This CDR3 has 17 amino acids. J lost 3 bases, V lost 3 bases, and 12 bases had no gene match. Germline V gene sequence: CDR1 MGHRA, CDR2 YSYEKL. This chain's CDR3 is CASSQGLQGSGTDTQYF. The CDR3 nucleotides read TGCGCCAGCAGCCAGGGTTTACAGGGGTCTGGTACAGATACGCAGTATTTT.

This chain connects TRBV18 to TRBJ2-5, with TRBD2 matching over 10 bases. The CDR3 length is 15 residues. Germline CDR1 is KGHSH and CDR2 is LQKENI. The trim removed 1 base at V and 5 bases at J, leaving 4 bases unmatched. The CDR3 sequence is CASSPQLAGVETQYF. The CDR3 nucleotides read TGTGCCAGCTCACCACAGCTAGCGGGAGTGGAGACCCAGTACTTC.

The CDR3 sequence is CASSGPSASSDTQYF. In DNA, the CDR3 is TGTGCCAGCAGCGGGCCCTCGGCTAGCTCAGATACGCAGTATTTT. The V and J genes are TRBV9 and TRBJ2-3; possible D gene TRBD2, 5 bases. This CDR3 is built from 15 residues. The germline CDR1 and CDR2 sequences are SGDLS and YYNGEE. Trimming took 3 bases from V and 4 from J, leaving 15 bases between them.

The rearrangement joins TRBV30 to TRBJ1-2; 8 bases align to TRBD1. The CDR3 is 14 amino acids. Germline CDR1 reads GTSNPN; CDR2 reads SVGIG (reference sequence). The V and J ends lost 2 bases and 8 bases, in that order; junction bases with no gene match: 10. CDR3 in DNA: TGTGCCTGGAGTCCACGGGACAGGATACGAGGCTACACCTTC. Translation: CAWSPRDRIRGYTF.

Written as DNA, the CDR3 is TGTGCCAGCAGCCCATACCGGGACAGCTCCACCGGGGAGCTGTTTTTT. It translates to CASSPYRDSSTGELFF. The rearrangement uses TRBV7-9 and TRBJ2-2, with 7 nucleotides matching TRBD1. CDR1 and CDR2 (germline): SEHNR, FQNEAQ (reference sequence). J gave up 4 bases and V 5 bases, and 10 bases lay outside the gene matches. CDR3 length: 16 residues.